The 9 T cell receptor beta chains listed next were all sequenced from one sample in a study of CD8 T cells in Susac syndrome. cDNA came from 0.5 to 1 ug RNA primed by random hexamers. Using its own MiXCR run on the immunoSEQ multiplex PCR reads, TCRdb lists one record per CDR3 protein. The sample lists over 300,000 distinct CDR3 sequences; 92% were seen once. Sequencing was done on a sample of CD4+ T cells from PBMCs. These receptors all stem from a human donor with multiple sclerosis.

The chain carries TRBV4-3 and TRBJ2-1, with D maybe TRBD2 (6 bases). This CDR3 has 16 amino acids. Germline-derived CDR1 and CDR2 are LGHNA and YSLEER. V lost 1 base and J lost 7, with 17 bases in between. CDR3 in amino acids: CASSQGVAAPFNEQFF. As DNA, the CDR3 is TGCGCCAGCAGCCAAGGGGTAGCGGCCCCGTTTAATGAGCAGTTCTTC.

This chain links TRBV9 with TRBJ2-1, with a possible D match to TRBD2 (6 bases). Germline lookup yields CDR1 SGDLS and CDR2 YYNGEE. V was trimmed by 3 bases and J by 0 bases, leaving 10 bases between them. The length of the CDR3 is 15 residues. The CDR3 loop reads CASSGSGSSYNEQFF. CDR3 nucleotide sequence: TGTGCCAGCAGCGGTAGCGGTAGCTCCTACAATGAGCAGTTCTTC.

This clonotype was observed a single time. The V gene is TRBV7-9, the J gene TRBJ2-3; D is ambiguous. The CDR3 runs to 15 residues. Trimming shortened V by 4 bases and J by 2 bases, and 13 bases separated the two germline ends. Looked up from germline, CDR1 is SEHNR and CDR2 is FQNEAQ (reference sequence). The CDR3 protein is CASSSYLALTDTQYF. The CDR3 region has the DNA TGTGCCAGCAGCTCCTATTTGGCCCTCACAGATACGCAGTATTTT.

This clonotype was seen a few times. The gene calls are TRBV20-1 and TRBJ2-7; perhaps TRBD2 as D (6 bases). V lost 6 bases to trimming and J lost 3 bases, with 21 bases between them. The CDR3 covers 15 residues. The germline gives CDR1 DFQATT, CDR2 SNEGSKA (reference sequence). CDR3 residues: CSASLRDSDVYEQYF. The CDR3 DNA reads TGCAGTGCCTCCCTCCGGGACTCCGACGTCTACGAGCAGTACTTC.

This chain joins TRBV12-3 or TRBV12-4 and TRBJ2-3, with 7 bases fitting TRBD2. The CDR3 covers 15 residues. The junction had 9 bases not matched to a gene; V was cut back by 3 bases and J by 6 bases. Here the CDR3 reads CASSFQRGIRDTQYF. CDR3 in DNA: TGTGCCAGCAGTTTCCAGCGGGGCATCCGGGATACGCAGTATTTT.

This rearrangement joins TRBV7-2 to TRBJ2-1; weak D call: TRBD2 (6 bases). This CDR3 has 14 amino acids. Deletions cut 8 bases from V and 9 bases from J, with 20 bases between. Germline loops: CDR1 SGHTA, CDR2 FQGNSA. The CDR3 DNA sequence: TGTGCCAGCTCGGTCCGAACTAGCTTGGCTGAGCAGTTCTTC. It codes for CASSVRTSLAEQFF. The full variable domain, rest sourced from reference TRBV7-2 and TRBJ2-1, is GAGVSQSPSNKVTEKGKDVELRCDPISGHTALYWYRQSLGQGLEFLIYFQGNSAPDKSGLPSDRFSAERTGGSVSTLTIQRTQQEDSAVYLCASSVRTSLAEQFFGPGTRLTVL.

The rearrangement links TRBV10-3 to TRBJ2-2; 10 bases map to TRBD1. CDR1 is ENHRY, CDR2 SYGVKD, per germline. This CDR3 contains 16 residues. Trimming at V came to 3 bases and at J to 4 bases, leaving 5 bases not matched to a gene. Here the CDR3 reads CAISDPRTGGTGELFF. CDR3 DNA sequence: TGTGCCATCAGTGATCCTAGGACAGGGGGCACCGGGGAGCTGTTTTTT.

This clonotype occurred once. The J gene is TRBJ2-7, the V gene TRBV5-1; D not resolved. V lost 2 bases and J 5 bases, leaving 14 bases between the germline ends. The CDR3 extends over 14 amino acids. Germline CDR1 is SGHRS and CDR2 is YFSETQ. DNA of the CDR3: TGCGCCAGCAGCTTAATCGGTCTTGCCCACGAGCAGTACTTC. This translates into CASSLIGLAHEQYF.

CDR3 loop: CASTPRDRAPEAFF. The CDR3 nucleotides read TGTGCCAGTACTCCCCGGGACAGGGCCCCTGAAGCTTTCTTT. This chain links TRBV19 with TRBJ1-1; 9 positions agree with TRBD1. Losses at the gene ends were 7 bases for V and 6 bases for J; bases not matched to a gene: 9. This CDR3 contains 14 residues. The germline gives CDR1 LNHDA, CDR2 SQIVND (reference sequence). Full variable domain (missing parts from reference TRBV19 and TRBJ1-1): DGGITQSPKYLFRKEGQNVTLSCEQNLNHDAMYWYRQDPGQGLRLIYYSQIVNDFQKGDIAEGYSVSREKKESFPLTVTSAQKNPTAFYLCASTPRDRAPEAFFGQGTRLTVV.